Described below is a single TCR beta chain sequence and its context. The record originates from a study of T-cell memory formation after mild COVID-19. This CDR3 region has 15 residues. Trimming took off 3 bases at V and 8 bases at J, with 17 bases between the two ends. Germline lookup yields CDR1 MGHRA and CDR2 YSYEKL. TCRdb reanalysed the 5' RACE reads using MiXCR and keeps one entry per CDR3 protein. The table records 140,000 to 150,000 distinct CDR3 sequences, roughly a fifth of them present only once. Material for sequencing was PBMCs or a T cell subset sorted from them (not recorded which). The receptor was isolated from an adult woman who had mild COVID-19 (a few samples of this study predate the infection). Cell type and time point are not known. The chain has TRBV4-1 and TRBJ2-1; either TRBD1 or TRBD2 may fit D (6 bases each). CDR3 sequence: CASSHPPGGVDEQFF. Written as DNA, the CDR3 is TGCGCCAGCAGCCATCCACCCGGGGGCGTCGATGAGCAGTTCTTC.